Below, 16 T cell receptor beta chains from the same sample are listed, as sequenced in a study of human T cells and chemical hapten exposure. TCRdb reprocessed the RACE reads via MiXCR and lists one record per CDR3 protein. The sample holds about 84,000 distinct CDR3 sequences, 10% to 12% seen once. Regarding time point: patch test 3, about 24 weeks after DPC sensitization. Treatment here: therapeutic diphenylcyclopropenone sensitization with weekly scalp DPC. The sequences come from whole blood, collected in connection with sensitization to the hapten diphenylcyclopropenone (DPC). The receptors here all came from a woman between 45 and 65 years old with alopecia areata. Some clones in this sample may be carry-over from other donors' samples.

In this sample, this clonotype turned up many times. This rearrangement joins TRBV6-4 to TRBJ2-7, with D possibly matching TRBD2 (6 bases). CDR3 length: 16 amino acids. Trimming cost V 4 bases and J 0 bases, with 16 bases left between them. Germline CDR1 MRHNA, CDR2 SNTAGT. The CDR3 DNA reads TGTGCCAGCAGTGTTTATAGCGGCTCCATCTCCTACGAGCAGTACTTC. This encodes CASSVYSGSISYEQYF.

This clonotype was seen ten or more times. The V and J genes are TRBV30 and TRBJ2-7, with D maybe TRBD2 (6 bases). The V and J ends lost 2 bases and 2 bases respectively, with 16 bases between them. This CDR3 region has 15 residues. Germline-derived CDR1 and CDR2 are GTSNPN and SVGIG (reference sequence). The CDR3: CAWSPGGAATYEQYF. The CDR3 DNA reads TGTGCCTGGAGTCCCGGAGGGGCGGCTACCTACGAGCAGTACTTC.

This clonotype was seen at least ten times. V usage is TRBV30 and J usage is TRBJ1-5, with D uncertain. The CDR3 is 14 amino acids. With 1 base removed from V and 7 bases from J, the gap between germline ends came to 14 bases. The germline V gene encodes CDR1 GTSNPN and CDR2 SVGIG (reference sequence). CDR3 bases: TGTGCCTGGAGTGGCCCAGCTAATATACAGCCCCAGCATTTT. It is translated as CAWSGPANIQPQHF.

This clonotype appeared a few times. The missing conserved phenylalanine or tryptophan at the end of this CDR3 makes a read error likely. Because the CDR3's place on the DNA is in doubt, the DNA is left out and the CDR3 is given as listed by TCRdb. The chain carries TRBV24-1 and TRBJ2-7; the table's TRBD1 call for D was not verified on the DNA. The germline CDR1 and CDR2 sequences are KGHDR and SFDVKD. Inclusive of both ends, the CDR3 amounts to 11 amino acids. The CDR3: CATSDFGTGFL.

Ten or more counts support this clonotype. The chain combines TRBV6-7 with TRBJ2-7; a weak D match, TRBD2 (5 bases). TRBV6-7 counts as an open reading frame of uncertain function. V lost 2 bases to trimming and J lost 3 bases, with 11 bases between them. The CDR3 is 14 residues long. CDR3 sequence (DNA): TGTGCCAGCAGTTACCCGGGAATCTACTACGAGCAGTACTTC. Residues: CASSYPGIYYEQYF.

The chain recombines TRBV7-9 with TRBJ2-3; weak D call: TRBD1 (5 bases). The germline V and J ends were trimmed by 3 bases and 5 bases, with 6 bases remaining between them. CDR1 is SEHNR, CDR2 FQNEAQ, per germline (reference sequence). This CDR3 has 12 residues. This CDR3 is CASSFQGDTQYF. The CDR3 nucleotides are TGTGCCAGCAGCTTTCAGGGAGATACGCAGTATTTT.

The sample holds many counts of this clonotype. This chain connects TRBV7-3 to TRBJ2-6; D ambiguous. V lost 4 bases, J lost 2 bases, and 18 bases lay in between. Germline loops: CDR1 SGHTA, CDR2 FQGTGA. The CDR3 consists of 18 residues. The CDR3 reads CASSSRTQRTAGANVLTF. The CDR3 DNA reads as TGTGCCAGCAGCTCACGGACCCAAAGAACGGCTGGGGCCAACGTCCTGACTTTC.

This clonotype was seen only a few times. The chain employs TRBV6-5 and TRBJ2-2; weak D call: TRBD1 (5 bases). Per the germline V gene, CDR1 is MNHEY and CDR2 is SVGAGI. This CDR3 contains 15 residues. The V end was cut by 8 bases, the J end by 4 bases, with 17 bases between. CDR3 bases: TGTGCCAGCGGCATGACAGTACTTATCACCGGGGAGCTGTTTTTT. Amino acids: CASGMTVLITGELFF.

V is TRBV29-1 and J is TRBJ2-3; no definite D call. The CDR3 is made up of 15 amino acids. CDR1 SQVTM and CDR2 ANQGSEA come from the germline V gene. The V gene lost 7 bases and the J gene lost 1 base, with 18 bases spanning the gap. CDR3 amino acids: CSAIEVPVGTDTQYF. CDR3 bases: TGCAGCGCTATAGAGGTACCGGTGGGCACAGATACGCAGTATTTT.

This clonotype was observed a few times. This chain joins TRBV28 and TRBJ2-7; a possible D gene is TRBD2 (6 bases). This CDR3 comprises 13 residues. V was cut by 6 bases and J by 2 bases, with 11 bases left in between. Per the germline V gene, CDR1 is MDHEN and CDR2 is SYDVKM. The CDR3, as DNA: TGTGCCAGCAGACCCGGGACTCCCTACGAGCAGTACTTC. It codes for CASRPGTPYEQYF.

The chain couples TRBV6-2 or TRBV6-3 to TRBJ2-1, with 12 bases that match TRBD2. The V gene end was trimmed by 6 bases and the J gene end by 3 bases; junction bases not matched to a gene: 3. Germline lookup yields CDR1 MNHEY and CDR2 SVGEGT. The CDR3 is made up of 15 amino acids. CDR3 bases: TGTGCCAGCAGCAGGACTAGCGGGGTCTACAATGAGCAGTTCTTC. It encodes CASSRTSGVYNEQFF.

This clonotype was detected ten times or more. The rearrangement joins TRBV20-1 to TRBJ2-2; D perhaps matches TRBD2 (5 bases). CDR3 length: 14 residues. The germline V gene encodes CDR1 DFQATT and CDR2 SNEGSKA (reference sequence). V dropped 3 bases and J dropped 4 bases, with 12 bases sitting between them. CDR3 coding DNA: TGCAGTGCTAGCCCCGCCCGGGGCACCGGGGAGCTGTTTTTT. Protein sequence: CSASPARGTGELFF.

This clonotype was seen repeatedly, ten times or more. The CDR3 protein is CSVEKGSGVYNEQFF. The CDR3 region has the DNA TGCAGCGTTGAAAAGGGTAGCGGGGTCTACAATGAGCAGTTCTTC. The chain uses TRBV29-1 and TRBJ2-1, with TRBD2 matching over 8 bases. The V gene's germline CDR1 is SQVTM and CDR2 ANQGSEA. CDR3 length: 15 residues. J was trimmed by 3 bases and V by 2 bases; bases with no gene match: 6.

This clonotype turned up a few times. The chain joins TRBV5-1 to TRBJ2-2; tentative D call: TRBD2 (6 bases). The germline V gene encodes CDR1 SGHRS and CDR2 YFSETQ. The CDR3 loop spans 15 amino acids. V lost 0 bases to trimming and J lost 1 base, with 7 bases between them. CDR3 amino acids: CASSLAGENTGELFF. CDR3 coding DNA: TGCGCCAGCAGCTTGGCGGGAGAGAACACCGGGGAGCTGTTTTTT.

The sample holds a few counts of this clonotype. V gene TRBV9 combines with J gene TRBJ2-3, with 8 bases fitting TRBD1. Per the germline V gene, CDR1 is SGDLS and CDR2 is YYNGEE. The CDR3 covers 18 residues. With V trimmed by 0 bases and J by 3 bases, 12 bases remained unmatched. CDR3 coding DNA: TGTGCCAGCAGCGTAGTTGCTCGCAGGGGGCGCGGGACAGATACGCAGTATTTT. This codes for CASSVVARRGRGTDTQYF.

This clonotype has a count of ten or more. The germline gene is not matched at one end of the junction; a read error may be the cause. The chain carries TRBV7-7 and TRBJ1-3, with 8 bases that match TRBD1. The length of the CDR3 is 13 residues. In germline, CDR1 is SSHAT, CDR2 FNYEAQ (reference sequence). CDR3 protein: CASSPQGANTIYF. DNA of the CDR3: TGTGCTAGCAGCCCGCAGGGGGCGAACACCATATATTTT.